Presented here are 4 T cell receptor beta chains from one specimen sequenced in a study of vaccination effects on CD4 cells after COVID-19. These receptors are not linked to any known antigen. The table came from immunoSEQ multiplex PCR; TCRdb's copy has only in-frame clones and leaves some out. This table holds approximately 70,000 clones, under 85% found once. Prior to sequencing, the ViraFEST assay stimulated PBMC with viral peptide pools, which expanded the antigen-specific CD4+ T cells. Once cultured for 10 days, the cells underwent separation to obtain CD4+ T cells. Vaccine recipients had no previous SARS-CoV-2 infection; their nucleocapsid antibodies were negative. Specimen: CD4+ T cells from PBMCs cultured with HCoV-NL63 spike peptides, collected before COVID-19 vaccination. Source of these receptors: a human donor who received a COVID-19 vaccine.

J is TRBJ1-1 and V is TRBV5-6; TRBD1 agrees at 7 bases. CDR3 length: 18 amino acids. After removal of 4 bases from V and 2 bases from J, the junction contained 17 bases not matched to a gene. The V gene's germline CDR1 is SGHDT and CDR2 YYEEEE. The CDR3 spells CASSRRWPLSGGNTEAFF. CDR3 nucleotides: TGTGCCAGCAGCCGACGGTGGCCCTTGTCAGGGGGAAACACTGAAGCTTTCTTT.

The rearrangement links TRBV11-3 to TRBJ2-1; TRBD1 aligns across 7 bases. This CDR3 contains 12 residues. In germline, CDR1 is SGHNT, CDR2 YENEEA. V lost 5 bases, J lost 8 bases, and 3 bases stayed unmatched. The CDR3 sequence: CASSQTGDEQFF. CDR3 DNA sequence: TGTGCCAGCAGCCAAACAGGGGATGAGCAGTTCTTC.

The chain employs TRBV11-2 and TRBJ2-2; 12 nucleotides match TRBD2. The CDR3 runs to 18 residues. Germline CDR1 SGHAT, CDR2 FQNNGV. With 5 bases clipped from V and 7 bases from J, the junction kept 14 bases outside the gene matches. The DNA of the CDR3 is TGTGCCAGCAGCCCGAGGGTCCTAGCGGGGGGGCAGGGCGGGGAGCTGTTTTTT. Translated, it gives CASSPRVLAGGQGGELFF.

The V gene is TRBV5-1, the J gene TRBJ2-1; TRBD2 aligns across 9 bases. Germline CDR1 is SGHRS and CDR2 is YFSETQ. The CDR3 is 18 residues long. The trim removed 0 bases at V and 0 bases at J, leaving 7 bases unmatched. The CDR3 DNA follows: TGCGCCAGCAGCTTGGGGTTAGCGGGGGATAGCTCCTACAATGAGCAGTTCTTC. It yields the protein CASSLGLAGDSSYNEQFF.